Following are 19 T cell receptor beta chains from one sample sequenced in a study of control samples from healthy donors and cancer patients. Sequenced by immunoSEQ multiplex PCR; TCRdb stores in-frame clones only, minus some. This sample has 45,000 to 55,000 clones, with nearly 95% found just once. Sequencing used PBMCs. The receptors shown here come from a woman in her fifties or sixties with head and neck cancer.

The chain is built from TRBV7-8 and TRBJ2-1, with D uncertain. Trimming took 2 bases from V and 6 from J, leaving 11 bases between them. There are 14 residues in the CDR3. Looked up from germline, CDR1 is SGHVS and CDR2 is FQNEAQ. This CDR3 is CASSLNPPFNEQFF. In DNA, the CDR3 is TGTGCCAGCAGCTTAAACCCCCCCTTCAATGAGCAGTTCTTC.

The chain recombines TRBV11-2 with TRBJ1-2; D unclear. Germline CDR1 and CDR2: SGHAT and FQNNGV. V lost 5 bases and J lost 7, with 11 bases in between. The CDR3 covers 12 residues. CDR3 coding DNA: TGTGCCAGCAGCATTGAAGGCGGTGGCTACACCTTC. Protein sequence: CASSIEGGGYTF.

V is TRBV5-8 and J is TRBJ1-5; D ambiguous. Germline CDR1 and CDR2: SGHTS and YDEGEE. The V end lost 6 bases, the J end lost 2 bases, and 15 bases lay between the germline ends. The CDR3 is 15 residues long. Here the CDR3 DNA reads TGTGCCAGCACCCCCGGCTGGGCGGGCAATCAGCCCCAGCATTTT. Encoded protein: CASTPGWAGNQPQHF.

The gene calls are TRBV18 and TRBJ2-2, with TRBD2 matching over 13 bases. With 2 bases clipped from V and 5 bases from J, the junction kept 2 bases outside the gene matches. CDR1 is KGHSH, CDR2 LQKENI, per germline. CDR3 length equals 16 residues. The CDR3 spells CASSPGTSGMTGELFF. CDR3 DNA: TGTGCCAGCTCACCAGGGACTAGCGGGATGACCGGGGAGCTGTTTTTT.

V usage is TRBV2 and J usage is TRBJ2-2, with D unclear. CDR3 length equals 14 residues. V gave up 6 bases and J gave up 0 bases, with 8 bases separating them. The germline gives CDR1 SNHLY, CDR2 FYNNEI. The CDR3 nucleotides read TGTGCCAGCAGCAAAGGGACGAACACCGGGGAGCTGTTTTTT. This gives the protein CASSKGTNTGELFF.

V is TRBV5-5 and J is TRBJ1-3; no clear D. Germline V lookup: CDR1 SGHKS, CDR2 YYEKEE (reference sequence). Trimming pared 0 bases from V and 1 base from J, leaving 2 bases between. The CDR3 runs to 13 residues. Written as DNA, the CDR3 is TGTGCCAGCAGCTTGGGGTCTGGAAACACCATATATTTT. It yields the protein CASSLGSGNTIYF.

The V and J genes are TRBV19 and TRBJ2-6; D might be TRBD1 (5 bases). This CDR3 contains 15 residues. Trimming took off 2 bases at V and 2 bases at J, with 7 bases between the two ends. From germline, CDR1 is LNHDA and CDR2 SQIVND (reference sequence). The CDR3 sequence is CASSIPRAGANVLTF. The CDR3 DNA sequence: TGTGCCAGTAGTATACCCAGGGCTGGGGCCAACGTCCTGACTTTC.

This rearrangement joins TRBV5-1 to TRBJ1-6, with 9 bases lining up with TRBD1. From germline, CDR1 is SGHRS and CDR2 YFSETQ. The V segment lost 3 bases and the J segment 5 bases; nucleotides outside the gene matches: 6. The CDR3 extends over 16 amino acids. CDR3 sequence: CASSSSGTGNNSPLHF. The CDR3 DNA reads as TGCGCCAGCAGCTCCTCCGGGACAGGGAATAATTCACCCCTCCACTTT.

This chain connects TRBV6-2 or TRBV6-3 to TRBJ2-1; possibly TRBD2 for D (7 bases). Germline V lookup: CDR1 MNHEY, CDR2 SVGEGT. Trimming pared 2 bases from V and 10 bases from J, leaving 18 bases between. The CDR3 has 15 residues. CDR3 DNA sequence: TGTGCCAGCAGTTACAGAGGCGGGGGACAATGGGAGCAGTTCTTC. This sequence encodes CASSYRGGGQWEQFF.

This chain joins TRBV12-5 and TRBJ1-4, with D possibly TRBD1 on 5 matching bases. CDR1 is LGHNT and CDR2 is FRNRAP in the germline V gene. The V end was cut by 0 bases, the J end by 8 bases, with 19 bases between. There are 17 residues in the CDR3. The CDR3 reads CASGLVLIEGLHEKLFF. The CDR3 DNA is TGTGCTAGTGGTTTGGTACTAATTGAGGGGCTACACGAAAAACTGTTTTTT.

This clone was seen a handful of times. This sequence joins TRBV4-3 and TRBJ1-1, with D unclear. Per the germline V gene, CDR1 is LGHNA and CDR2 is YSLEER. V was clipped by 1 base and J by 0 bases, with 6 bases between them. This CDR3 region has 14 residues. CDR3 sequence (DNA): TGCGCCAGCAGCCAAGGGGCCCTGAACACTGAAGCTTTCTTT. Translation: CASSQGALNTEAFF.

This clone was seen a single time. This chain links TRBV25-1 with TRBJ1-3; the match to TRBD1 covers 7 bases. The CDR3 is 15 amino acids. From germline, CDR1 is MGHDK and CDR2 SYGVNS. V was pared by 8 bases and J by 3 bases, with 10 bases of the junction left unmatched. CDR3 sequence: CASLQGGVDGNTIYF. As DNA, the CDR3 is TGTGCCAGCCTTCAGGGGGGGGTTGATGGAAACACCATATATTTT.

The chain uses TRBV2 and TRBJ2-5, with 7 positions matching TRBD2. The CDR3 sequence is 14 residues long. Germline V gene sequence: CDR1 SNHLY, CDR2 FYNNEI. V trimming: 3 bases; J trimming: 1 base; junction bases outside the gene matches: 2. CDR3 in amino acids: CASSERGIQETQYF. CDR3 nucleotides: TGTGCCAGCAGTGAGCGGGGGATCCAAGAGACCCAGTACTTC. Filled out from reference TRBV2 and TRBJ2-5, the complete variable domain reads EPEVTQTPSHQVTQMGQEVILRCVPISNHLYFYWYRQILGQKVEFLVSFYNNEISEKSEIFDDQFSVERPDGSNFTLKIRSTKLEDSAMYFCASSERGIQETQYFGPGTRLLVL.

This rearrangement joins TRBV9 to TRBJ1-2, with 8 bases fitting TRBD1. V lost 0 bases to trimming and J lost 6 bases; unmatched junction nucleotides: 13. Germline values: CDR1 SGDLS, CDR2 YYNGEE. The CDR3 covers 17 residues. In DNA form, the CDR3 reads TGTGCCAGCAGCGTAGCTTCGACAGGGGCCTCCTATGATGGCTACACCTTC. Translation: CASSVASTGASYDGYTF.

The gene calls are TRBV28 and TRBJ1-1, with 7 bases fitting TRBD1. The germline V gene has CDR1 MDHEN and CDR2 SYDVKM. V shed 5 bases, J shed 6 bases, and the junction held 9 bases outside the gene matches. The CDR3 length is 14 residues. As DNA, the CDR3 is TGTGCCAGCAGTATACAGGGGATAGGGCCTGAAGCTTTCTTT. Translation gives CASSIQGIGPEAFF.

The V gene is TRBV2, the J gene TRBJ2-5, with D uncertain. The length of the CDR3 is 11 residues. V lost 8 bases to trimming and J lost 2 bases, with 6 bases between them. Germline V gene data show CDR1 as SNHLY and CDR2 as FYNNEI. CDR3 in amino acids: CASALQETQYF. CDR3 in DNA: TGTGCCAGCGCTTTACAAGAGACCCAGTACTTC.

The CDR3 coding sequence is TGTGCCAGCAGTTTAGAGGGAGGGTCCGCTCAGCCCCAGCATTTT. Translating it yields CASSLEGGSAQPQHF. The genes are TRBV28 and TRBJ1-5; D remains ambiguous. The germline CDR1 and CDR2 sequences are MDHEN and SYDVKM. V was trimmed by 2 bases and J by 6 bases, leaving 14 bases between them. This CDR3 contains 15 residues.

The chain recombines TRBV6-5 with TRBJ1-3; no firm D call. V was shortened by 7 bases and J by 0 bases, with 13 bases between the two germline ends. From germline, CDR1 is MNHEY and CDR2 SVGAGI. The CDR3 is 15 residues long. The CDR3 protein is CASNPDFGSGNTIYF. In DNA, the CDR3 is TGTGCCAGCAATCCCGACTTTGGCTCTGGAAACACCATATATTTT.

V and J are TRBV4-1 and TRBJ2-7; D ambiguous. The CDR3 extends over 17 amino acids. In germline, CDR1 is MGHRA, CDR2 YSYEKL. Trimming removed 1 base from V and 3 bases from J, with 19 bases in between. The DNA of the CDR3 is TGCGCCAGCAGCCAAGTACTAATCGGAGAAGGGATCTACGAGCAGTACTTC. Its translation: CASSQVLIGEGIYEQYF.